This paragraph covers one T cell receptor beta chain sequence. Antigen specificity is unknown. This CDR3 contains 14 residues. Sequencing used immunoSEQ multiplex PCR; TCRdb keeps in-frame clones, though not all of them. Of approximately 100,000 clones listed, roughly four fifths are singletons. These data are taken from a study of T cell clones after liver transplantation. Study at large: Immunosuppression withdrawal was tried within 2 years after liver transplantation in this trial.

Findings and limits, study-wide: Graft donor-reactive T cells possibly entered the graft instead of undergoing deletion.

CD3+CD4+ and CD3+CD8+ cells were FACS-sorted from thawed unstimulated PBMCs. The gene calls are TRBV1 and TRBJ1-2; TRBD1 is taken as the D call from the table, unchecked against the DNA. TRBV1 has pseudogene status. The specimen was CD4+ T cells from blood, collected before liver transplant. The TCR was taken from a human donor who received a liver transplant. CDR3 DNA sequence: TGCACCAGCAGCTTTTTGACAGGGGAATATGGCTACACCTTC. This encodes CTSSFLTGEYGYTF.